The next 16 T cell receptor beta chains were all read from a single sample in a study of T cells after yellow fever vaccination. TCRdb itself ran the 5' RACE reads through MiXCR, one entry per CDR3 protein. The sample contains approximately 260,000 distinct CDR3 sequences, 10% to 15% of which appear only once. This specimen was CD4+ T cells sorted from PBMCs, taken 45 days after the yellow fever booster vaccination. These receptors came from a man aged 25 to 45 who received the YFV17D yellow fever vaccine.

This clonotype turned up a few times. The CDR3: CASMKGTDTGELFF. The CDR3 region has the DNA TGTGCCAGTATGAAGGGTACGGACACCGGGGAGCTGTTTTTT. V and J are TRBV3-1 and TRBJ2-2; D is undetermined. Germline lookup yields CDR1 LGHDT and CDR2 YNNKEL (reference sequence). Trimming cost V 9 bases and J 3 bases, with 14 bases left between them. This CDR3 is 14 amino acids long.

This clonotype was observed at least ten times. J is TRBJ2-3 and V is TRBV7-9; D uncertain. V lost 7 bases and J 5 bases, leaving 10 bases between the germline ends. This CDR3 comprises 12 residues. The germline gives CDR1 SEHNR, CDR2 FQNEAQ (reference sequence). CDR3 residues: CASTQGLDTQYF. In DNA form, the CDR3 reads TGTGCCAGCACCCAAGGTTTAGATACGCAGTATTTT. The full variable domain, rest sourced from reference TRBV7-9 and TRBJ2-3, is DTGVSQNPRHKITKRGQNVTFRCDPISEHNRLYWYRQTLGQGPEFLTYFQNEAQLEKSRLLSDRFSAERPKGSFSTLEIQRTEQGDSAMYLCASTQGLDTQYFGPGTRLTVL.

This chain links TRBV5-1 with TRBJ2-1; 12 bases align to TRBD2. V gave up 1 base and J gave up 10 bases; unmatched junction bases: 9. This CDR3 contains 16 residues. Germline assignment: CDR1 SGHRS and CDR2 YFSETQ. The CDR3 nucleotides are TGCGCCAGCAGCTTGAACCTAGCGGGAGGGCCCGAGGAGCAGTTCTTC. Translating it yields CASSLNLAGGPEEQFF. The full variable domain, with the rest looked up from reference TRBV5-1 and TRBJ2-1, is KAGVTQTPRYLIKTRGQQVTLSCSPISGHRSVSWYQQTPGQGLQFLFEYFSETQRNKGNFPGRFSGRQFSNSRSEMNVSTLELGDSALYLCASSLNLAGGPEEQFFGPGTRLTVL.

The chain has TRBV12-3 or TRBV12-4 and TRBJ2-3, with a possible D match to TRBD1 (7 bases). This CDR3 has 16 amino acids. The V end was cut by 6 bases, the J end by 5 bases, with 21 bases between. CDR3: CASRPGGSWIGDTQYF. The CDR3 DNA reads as TGTGCCAGCAGACCAGGGGGGAGCTGGATCGGAGATACGCAGTATTTT.

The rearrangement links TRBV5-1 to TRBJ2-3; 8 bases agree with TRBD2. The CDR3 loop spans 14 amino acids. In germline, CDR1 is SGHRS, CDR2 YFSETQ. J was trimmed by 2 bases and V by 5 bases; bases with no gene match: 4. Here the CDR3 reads CASRSGGPTDTQYF. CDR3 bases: TGCGCCAGCAGGTCGGGAGGGCCCACAGATACGCAGTATTTT.

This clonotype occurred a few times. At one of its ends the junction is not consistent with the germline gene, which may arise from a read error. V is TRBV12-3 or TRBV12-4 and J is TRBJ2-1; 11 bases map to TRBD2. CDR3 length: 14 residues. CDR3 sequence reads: CASSLAGGLDEQFF. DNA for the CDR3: TGTGCCAGCAGTCTAGCGGGAGGATTGGATGAGCAGTTCTTC.

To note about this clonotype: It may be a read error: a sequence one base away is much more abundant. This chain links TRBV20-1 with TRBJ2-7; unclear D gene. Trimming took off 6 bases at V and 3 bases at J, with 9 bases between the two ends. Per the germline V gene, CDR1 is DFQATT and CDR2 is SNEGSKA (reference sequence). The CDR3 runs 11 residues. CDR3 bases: TGCAGTGCATATATCGTCTACGAGCAGTACTTC. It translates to CSAYIVYEQYF.

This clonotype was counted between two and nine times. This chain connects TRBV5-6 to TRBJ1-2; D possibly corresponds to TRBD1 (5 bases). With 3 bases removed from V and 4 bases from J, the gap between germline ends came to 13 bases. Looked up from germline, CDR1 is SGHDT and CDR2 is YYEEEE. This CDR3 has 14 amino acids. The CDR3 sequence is CASSSTRGGYGYTF. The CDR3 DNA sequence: TGTGCCAGCAGCTCTACGCGGGGGGGCTATGGCTACACCTTC.

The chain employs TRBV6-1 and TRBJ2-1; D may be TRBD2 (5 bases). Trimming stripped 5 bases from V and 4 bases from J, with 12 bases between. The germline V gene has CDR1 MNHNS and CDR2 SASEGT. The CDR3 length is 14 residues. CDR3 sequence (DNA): TGTGCCAGCAGTCCCGGACTCCTGTACAATGAGCAGTTCTTC. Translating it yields CASSPGLLYNEQFF.

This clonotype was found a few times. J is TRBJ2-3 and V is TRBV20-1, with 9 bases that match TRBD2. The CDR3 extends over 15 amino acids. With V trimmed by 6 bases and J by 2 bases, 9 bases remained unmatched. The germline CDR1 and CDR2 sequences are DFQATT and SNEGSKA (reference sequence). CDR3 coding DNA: TGCAGTGCCCTTTCGGCGGGAGGGACCACAGATACGCAGTATTTT. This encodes CSALSAGGTTDTQYF.

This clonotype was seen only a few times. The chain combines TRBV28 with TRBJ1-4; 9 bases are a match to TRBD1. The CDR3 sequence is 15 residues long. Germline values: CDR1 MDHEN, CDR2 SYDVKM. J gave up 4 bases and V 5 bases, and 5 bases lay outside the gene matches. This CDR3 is CASSTDRGFNEKLFF. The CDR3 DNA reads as TGTGCCAGCAGTACCGACAGGGGGTTTAATGAAAAACTGTTTTTT. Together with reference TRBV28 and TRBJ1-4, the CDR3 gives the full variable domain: DVKVTQSSRYLVKRTGEKVFLECVQDMDHENMFWYRQDPGLGLRLIYFSYDVKMKEKGDIPEGYSVSREKKERFSLILESASTNQTSMYLCASSTDRGFNEKLFFGSGTQLSVL.

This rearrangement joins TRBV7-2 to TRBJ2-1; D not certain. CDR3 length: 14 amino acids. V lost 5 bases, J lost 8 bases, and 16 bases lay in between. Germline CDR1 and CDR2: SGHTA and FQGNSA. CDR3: CASSTTQTSHEQFF. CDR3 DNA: TGTGCCAGCAGCACAACCCAGACTTCGCATGAGCAGTTCTTC.

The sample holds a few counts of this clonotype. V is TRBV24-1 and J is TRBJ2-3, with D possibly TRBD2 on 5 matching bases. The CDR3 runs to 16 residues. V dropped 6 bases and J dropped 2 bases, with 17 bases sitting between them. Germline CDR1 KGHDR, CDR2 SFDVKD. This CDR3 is CATSSGKAEFTDTQYF. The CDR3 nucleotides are TGTGCCACCAGTTCCGGCAAAGCGGAGTTCACAGATACGCAGTATTTT.

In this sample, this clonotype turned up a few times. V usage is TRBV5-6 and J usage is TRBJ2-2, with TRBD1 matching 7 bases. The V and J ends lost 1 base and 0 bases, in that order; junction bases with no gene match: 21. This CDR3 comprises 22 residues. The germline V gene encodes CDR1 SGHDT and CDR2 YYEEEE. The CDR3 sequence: CASSLRFGTVRNFVTNTGELFF. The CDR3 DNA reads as TGTGCCAGCAGCTTGCGGTTCGGGACAGTAAGAAACTTTGTCACGAACACCGGGGAGCTGTTTTTT. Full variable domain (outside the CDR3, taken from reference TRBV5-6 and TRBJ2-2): DAGVTQSPTHLIKTRGQQVTLRCSPKSGHDTVSWYQQALGQGPQFIFQYYEEEERQRGNFPDRFSGHQFPNYSSELNVNALLLGDSALYLCASSLRFGTVRNFVTNTGELFFGEGSRLTVL.

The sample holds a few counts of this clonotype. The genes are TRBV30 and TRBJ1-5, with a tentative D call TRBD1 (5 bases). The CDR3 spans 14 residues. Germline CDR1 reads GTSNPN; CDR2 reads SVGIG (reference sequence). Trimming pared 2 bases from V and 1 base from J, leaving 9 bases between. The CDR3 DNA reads TGTGCCTGGAGTAGGGGCCTAAGCAATCAGCCCCAGCATTTT. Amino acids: CAWSRGLSNQPQHF.

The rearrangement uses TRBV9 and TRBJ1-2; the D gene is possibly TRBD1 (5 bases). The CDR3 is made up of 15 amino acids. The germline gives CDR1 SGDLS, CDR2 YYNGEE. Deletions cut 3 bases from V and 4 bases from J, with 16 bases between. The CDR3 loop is CASSEKAGPSYGYTF. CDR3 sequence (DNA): TGTGCCAGCAGCGAAAAGGCAGGGCCGTCCTATGGCTACACCTTC.